Following are 18 T cell receptor beta chains from one sample sequenced in a study of blood T cell repertoires in COVID-19. The method was immunoSEQ multiplex PCR; TCRdb's version includes in-frame clones alone and lacks a portion of them. The sample yields 100,000 to 150,000 clones, about four fifths seen once. Sequencing was done on a sample of peripheral blood. These receptors came from a woman aged 55-69 years with acute or convalescent COVID-19.

The chain has TRBV15 and TRBJ1-2; no definite D call. The V end lost 8 bases, the J end lost 4 bases, and 11 bases lay between the germline ends. Germline V gene sequence: CDR1 LNHNV, CDR2 YYDKDF (reference sequence). The CDR3 sequence is 12 residues long. The CDR3 reads CATYLTGYGYTF. The CDR3 DNA is TGTGCCACCTATCTGACGGGCTATGGCTACACCTTC. Together with reference TRBV15 and TRBJ1-2, the CDR3 gives the full variable domain: DAMVIQNPRYQVTQFGKPVTLSCSQTLNHNVMYWYQQKSSQAPKLLFHYYDKDFNNEADTPDNFQSRRPNTSFCFLDIRSPGLGDTAMYLCATYLTGYGYTFGSGTRLTVV.

The J gene is TRBJ1-3, the V gene TRBV30; D is ambiguous. CDR3 length: 16 amino acids. Germline CDR1 reads GTSNPN; CDR2 reads SVGIG (reference sequence). V lost 2 bases, J lost 1 base, and 15 bases lay in between. CDR3 bases: TGTGCCTGGAGTAGAGGAGGATCTGGATCTGGAAACACCATATATTTT. It yields the protein CAWSRGGSGSGNTIYF.

This chain uses TRBV2 with TRBJ2-7; the match to TRBD1 covers 7 bases. V was clipped by 8 bases and J by 0 bases; unmatched bases: 19. Germline V CDR1 and CDR2: SNHLY, FYNNEI. CDR3 length: 18 amino acids. Here the CDR3 reads CASGPPGQTITFSYEQYF. CDR3 nucleotides: TGTGCCAGCGGCCCGCCGGGACAGACTATTACATTCTCCTACGAGCAGTACTTC. Combining the CDR3 with reference TRBV2 and TRBJ2-7 gives the whole variable domain EPEVTQTPSHQVTQMGQEVILRCVPISNHLYFYWYRQILGQKVEFLVSFYNNEISEKSEIFDDQFSVERPDGSNFTLKIRSTKLEDSAMYFCASGPPGQTITFSYEQYFGPGTRLTVT.

This clone was counted once. The chain combines TRBV9 with TRBJ2-5; 7 positions agree with TRBD2. Germline lookup yields CDR1 SGDLS and CDR2 YYNGEE. V lost 4 bases to trimming and J lost 5 bases; unmatched junction nucleotides: 8. The CDR3 runs to 14 residues. CDR3 loop: CASSSGGGYETQYF. As DNA, the CDR3 is TGTGCCAGCAGCTCCGGGGGAGGGTACGAGACCCAGTACTTC.

This clone was seen more than once but under ten times. This chain connects TRBV5-5 to TRBJ1-1; the D gene is possibly TRBD1 (5 bases). With 2 bases removed from V and 6 bases from J, the gap between germline ends came to 17 bases. Germline V gene data show CDR1 as SGHKS and CDR2 as YYEKEE (reference sequence). CDR3 length: 15 residues. CDR3 sequence (DNA): TGTGCCAGCAGCTTAATTGGGGGGTTCATCGCTGAAGCTTTCTTT. Protein: CASSLIGGFIAEAFF.

The genes are TRBV5-6 and TRBJ1-2, with D tentatively TRBD1 (5 bases). The V gene lost 0 bases and the J gene lost 8 bases, with 17 bases spanning the gap. The CDR3 extends over 15 amino acids. The germline V gene has CDR1 SGHDT and CDR2 YYEEEE. CDR3 loop: CASSLVVQGSRGYTF. The CDR3 DNA follows: TGTGCCAGCAGCTTGGTCGTGCAGGGCTCGAGGGGCTACACCTTC.

The V gene is TRBV29-1, the J gene TRBJ1-1, with 8 positions matching TRBD1. The CDR3 contains 14 residues. Losses at the gene ends were 4 bases for V and 1 base for J; bases not matched to a gene: 5. Per germline, CDR1 SQVTM and CDR2 ANQGSEA. CDR3 sequence (DNA): TGCAGCGTTGCTTTGACAGGGGCGAACACTGAAGCTTTCTTT. Its translation is CSVALTGANTEAFF.

The V call is TRBV18, the J call TRBJ2-3; 15 bases are shared with TRBD2. The CDR3 is 19 amino acids. V was pared by 0 bases and J by 2 bases, with 6 bases of the junction left unmatched. The germline gives CDR1 KGHSH, CDR2 LQKENI. This chain's CDR3 is CASSPPIGLAGGHTDTQYF. The CDR3 region has the DNA TGTGCCAGCTCACCACCCATAGGACTAGCGGGGGGGCACACAGATACGCAGTATTTT.

In regard to this clone: The sample contains more than one DNA sequence encoding this CDR3. The chain joins TRBV6-1 to TRBJ2-3; possible D gene TRBD1, 6 bases. V was shortened by 3 bases and J by 1 base, with 11 bases between the two germline ends. CDR1 MNHNS and CDR2 SASEGT come from the germline V gene. The CDR3 covers 15 residues. CDR3 region: CASSEGAGGTDTQYF. The CDR3 DNA is TGTGCCAGCAGTGAGGGGGCAGGGGGCACAGATACGCAGTATTTT.

The rearrangement joins TRBV2 to TRBJ1-2; D is uncertain. The germline V gene encodes CDR1 SNHLY and CDR2 FYNNEI. V lost 7 bases, J lost 6 bases, and 15 bases lay in between. The CDR3 extends over 13 amino acids. The CDR3 DNA reads as TGTGCCAGCAATAGGGAGGAGAGAGATGGCTACACCTTC. Its protein product is CASNREERDGYTF. The whole variable domain, filled in from reference TRBV2 and TRBJ1-2, reads EPEVTQTPSHQVTQMGQEVILRCVPISNHLYFYWYRQILGQKVEFLVSFYNNEISEKSEIFDDQFSVERPDGSNFTLKIRSTKLEDSAMYFCASNREERDGYTFGSGTRLTVV.

The V gene is TRBV5-6, the J gene TRBJ1-1; D remains ambiguous. V dropped 4 bases and J dropped 5 bases, with 9 bases sitting between them. This CDR3 is 12 amino acids long. The germline V gene encodes CDR1 SGHDT and CDR2 YYEEEE. The CDR3 coding sequence is TGTGCCAGCAGCCCTCAGAGGACTGAAGCTTTCTTT. Amino acid sequence: CASSPQRTEAFF. Filled out from reference TRBV5-6 and TRBJ1-1, the complete variable domain reads DAGVTQSPTHLIKTRGQQVTLRCSPKSGHDTVSWYQQALGQGPQFIFQYYEEEERQRGNFPDRFSGHQFPNYSSELNVNALLLGDSALYLCASSPQRTEAFFGQGTRLTVV.

The chain has TRBV6-5 and TRBJ1-1; 7 nucleotides align to TRBD1. Germline CDR1 is MNHEY and CDR2 is SVGAGI. There are 15 residues in the CDR3. V was pared by 10 bases and J by 0 bases, with 11 bases of the junction left unmatched. The CDR3 bases are TGTGCCACCCGGCAGGACAGGATTATGAACACTGAAGCTTTCTTT. It yields the protein CATRQDRIMNTEAFF.

This chain joins TRBV6-5 and TRBJ1-5; no clear D gene. Germline lookup yields CDR1 MNHEY and CDR2 SVGAGI. The CDR3 covers 14 residues. V was clipped by 8 bases and J by 5 bases, with 16 bases between them. In nucleotides, the CDR3 is TGTGCCAGCTCTTCACTCCCGGGAGATCAGCCCCAGCATTTT. Protein sequence: CASSSLPGDQPQHF.

In DNA, the CDR3 is TGTGCCAGCAGCGTAGGGGAGCTCGCTCGTGGCTACACCTTC. This sequence encodes CASSVGELARGYTF. This chain links TRBV9 with TRBJ1-2; D is unresolved. This CDR3 comprises 14 residues. Germline lookup yields CDR1 SGDLS and CDR2 YYNGEE. Trimming pared 0 bases from V and 7 bases from J, leaving 13 bases between.

The chain uses TRBV27 and TRBJ1-2, with 7 bases fitting TRBD1. With 5 bases clipped from V and 5 bases from J, the junction kept 11 bases outside the gene matches. CDR1 and CDR2 (germline): MNHEY, SMNVEV (reference sequence). This CDR3 has 15 amino acids. The CDR3 loop reads CASSPLTGIGYGYTF. The CDR3 DNA follows: TGTGCCAGCAGTCCCTTGACAGGGATTGGATATGGCTACACCTTC.

The chain employs TRBV24-1 and TRBJ2-5; TRBD1 matches 12 bases. Germline values: CDR1 KGHDR, CDR2 SFDVKD. This CDR3 comprises 15 residues. With 2 bases clipped from V and 7 bases from J, the junction kept 4 bases outside the gene matches. Written as DNA, the CDR3 is TGTGCCACCAGTGATTCGGGACAGGGGGCAGGGACCCAGTACTTC. This gives the protein CATSDSGQGAGTQYF.

The chain has TRBV25-1 and TRBJ1-1; D not resolved. V lost 2 bases to trimming and J lost 2 bases, with 12 bases between them. The V gene's germline CDR1 is MGHDK and CDR2 SYGVNS. The CDR3 consists of 15 residues. The CDR3 DNA sequence: TGTGCCAGCAGTGAAAGAGGATGGAGCAACACTGAAGCTTTCTTT. The encoded protein is CASSERGWSNTEAFF.

This chain uses TRBV6-1 with TRBJ2-3; 10 bases map to TRBD1. This CDR3 comprises 16 residues. Germline-derived CDR1 and CDR2 are MNHNS and SASEGT. V dropped 2 bases and J dropped 1; count of bases not matched to a gene: 3. The CDR3 region has the DNA TGTGCCAGCAGTGAATGGGGGACAGGGGGCACAGATACGCAGTATTTT. The encoded protein is CASSEWGTGGTDTQYF.